Detailed here is one TCR beta chain. What it binds is not known. This sample stems from a study of post-analysis software for immune sequencing data. Across the study: Patients with relapsing-remitting, secondary progressive and progressive-relapsing multiple sclerosis courses were all represented. Study observations and caveats: Higher frequency in patients than in controls was seen for a handful of TRBV segments, with TRBV5-6, TRBV5-1 and TRBV20-1 among them. People with multiple sclerosis had a significantly lower normalized Chao1 diversity than controls did.

Built from TCR beta cDNA, the libraries had unique molecular identifiers in them. The T cell input of roughly 0.9 to 11 million gave about 470,000 cDNA molecules. TCRdb used MiXCR to reprocess the PCR reads, holding one entry per CDR3 protein. The table lists about 430,000 distinct CDR3 sequences, about 40% of them singletons. The CDR3 has 12 amino acids. CDR1 and CDR2 (germline): MDHEN, SYDVKM. The V end was cut by 8 bases, the J end by 6 bases, with 11 bases between. Sample: blood. This sequence joins TRBV28 and TRBJ1-5; D ambiguous. The receptor was isolated from a girl aged 2-10 years with multiple sclerosis. This CDR3 reads CASVVLGQPQHF. CDR3 nucleotide sequence: TGTGCCAGCGTTGTTTTGGGTCAGCCCCAGCATTTT.